This T cell receptor beta chain was captured by sequencing in a study of TIL therapy for anti-PD-1-resistant metastatic lung cancer. Study observations and caveats: TIL cultures after expansion showed higher clonality and lower diversity than baseline tumor (median about 6% vs 30%).

As for time point: pre-treatment sample, taken before nivolumab and TIL therapy. The tumor samples were excised metastases, mostly pleural nodules or supraclavicular lymph nodes. The CDR3 runs to 15 residues. The ends lost 6 bases at V and 5 bases at J; junction bases unmatched: 12. The V gene's germline CDR1 is MNHEY and CDR2 SVGAGI. This was the immunoSEQ v3 assay. The table came from immunoSEQ multiplex PCR; TCRdb's copy has only in-frame clones and leaves some out. Seen here are under 100,000 clones, 65% observed once, and the top ten hold about 10%. Notes on this clone: The antigen is unknown.

The clonotype comes from a person aged 25 to 80 with non-small cell lung cancer. V and J are TRBV6-5 and TRBJ2-5, with 7 bases matching TRBD1. Sample: tumor tissue, taken at baseline. The DNA of the CDR3 is TGTGCCAGCAGGCGACAGGGTAGTGATTGGGAGACCCAGTACTTC. It codes for CASRRQGSDWETQYF.